One and the same sample provided the 24 T cell receptor beta chains below, sequenced in a study of molecular identifiers for immune sequencing clone quantification. In TCRdb, the PCR reads were re-called with MiXCR into one record per CDR3 protein. This sample has 35,000 to 45,000 distinct CDR3 sequences, with less than 20% found just once. Material for sequencing was naive CD8+ T cells from blood, with Jurkat cell RNA spiked in. Subset noted: FACS-sorted CD8+CD4-CCR7+CD45RA+ naive T cells. The receptors stem from a human donor in good health. Some libraries in this study had Jurkat cell RNA spiked in.

There are many counts of this clonotype. The J gene is TRBJ1-3, the V gene TRBV10-3, with D tentatively TRBD1 (6 bases). This CDR3 region has 13 residues. CDR1 is ENHRY and CDR2 is SYGVKD in the germline V gene. V was pared by 6 bases and J by 3 bases, with 9 bases between. For the CDR3, the DNA is TGTGCCATCAGCAGGGGTGGTGGAAACACCATATATTTT. This encodes CAISRGGGNTIYF.

This clonotype appeared many times. J is TRBJ2-5 and V is TRBV4-1, with 13 bases that match TRBD2. Germline V gives CDR1 MGHRA, CDR2 YSYEKL. V lost 4 bases, J lost 5 bases, and 4 bases stayed unmatched. The CDR3 sequence is 15 residues long. The CDR3 region has the DNA TGCGCCAGCAGCCGTGGACTAGCGGGAGTGGAGACCCAGTACTTC. Its protein is CASSRGLAGVETQYF.

This clonotype was observed many times. The chain uses TRBV7-8 and TRBJ1-5, with D hard to call. Trimming removed 2 bases at V and 9 bases at J, with 8 bases between. The CDR3 consists of 12 residues. Germline V gives CDR1 SGHVS, CDR2 FQNEAQ. Here the CDR3 reads CASSLIGLPQHF. The CDR3 DNA reads as TGTGCCAGCAGCTTAATAGGTCTGCCCCAGCATTTT.

This clonotype was counted many times. The V call is TRBV12-3 or TRBV12-4, the J call TRBJ1-5; D is unresolved. This CDR3 spans 15 amino acids. V lost 5 bases and J 4 bases, leaving 15 bases between the germline ends. CDR3 nucleotides: TGTGCCAGCAGTATTTCGCCCGCTAGGAATCAGCCCCAGCATTTT. This sequence encodes CASSISPARNQPQHF.

This clonotype was observed at least ten times. This chain joins TRBV15 and TRBJ2-7, with 8 nucleotides matching TRBD2. CDR1 and CDR2 from the germline V gene are LNHNV and YYDKDF (reference sequence). The CDR3 loop spans 13 amino acids. Trimming at V came to 6 bases and at J to 9 bases, leaving 10 bases not matched to a gene. CDR3 sequence: CATSTGTRFVQYF. The CDR3 nucleotides read TGTGCCACCAGTACCGGGACTAGATTCGTGCAGTACTTC.

This clonotype was recorded many times. The rearrangement uses TRBV14 and TRBJ2-7, with D possibly TRBD1 on 5 matching bases. Germline CDR1 SGHDN, CDR2 FVKESK. Trimming removed 4 bases from V and 4 bases from J, with 11 bases in between. The CDR3 spans 13 residues. The CDR3 loop reads CASSRSGPYEQYF. In DNA form, the CDR3 reads TGTGCCAGCAGCCGGTCAGGGCCATACGAGCAGTACTTC.

With respect to this clonotype: A read error may be the cause here, since a much bigger clone is one base away. This sequence joins TRBV28 and TRBJ2-7, with D unclear. In germline, CDR1 is MDHEN, CDR2 SYDVKM. The CDR3 runs to 14 residues. CDR3 amino acids: CASSLRADLYVQYF. The CDR3 nucleotides are TGTGCCAGCAGTTTAAGGGCAGACCTCTACGTGCAGTACTTC.

This chain links TRBV6-6 with TRBJ2-1, with D perhaps TRBD1 or TRBD2 (5 bases each). This CDR3 has 16 amino acids. Germline V gene lookup returns CDR1 MNHNY and CDR2 SVGAGI (reference sequence). Trimming cost V 5 bases and J 8 bases, with 22 bases left between them. This CDR3 reads CASSHLPGTPIDEQFF. DNA of the CDR3: TGTGCCAGCAGTCATCTCCCCGGGACCCCGATCGATGAGCAGTTCTTC.

This clonotype has ten or more counts. V and J are TRBV6-5 and TRBJ2-4; D may be TRBD2 (6 bases). The CDR3 length is 16 residues. Trimming stripped 8 bases from V and 1 base from J, with 18 bases between. Germline CDR1 MNHEY, CDR2 SVGAGI. As DNA, the CDR3 is TGTGCCAGCTCTAGTGGGGGGAGTCGGGCCAAAAACATTCAGTACTTC. Its protein product is CASSSGGSRAKNIQYF.

In its sample, this clonotype was seen many times. This sequence joins TRBV27 and TRBJ2-1; possibly TRBD2 for D (6 bases). Germline V gives CDR1 MNHEY, CDR2 SMNVEV (reference sequence). The CDR3 runs to 14 residues. The V end was cut by 4 bases, the J end by 6 bases, with 13 bases between. CDR3: CASSYGGMPNEQFF. In DNA, the CDR3 is TGTGCCAGCAGTTACGGAGGGATGCCCAATGAGCAGTTCTTC.

Of note for this clonotype: This may come from a read error, since a much larger clone is one base off. The chain uses TRBV29-1 and TRBJ2-1; D gene ambiguous. Germline lookup yields CDR1 SQVTM and CDR2 ANQGSEA. This CDR3 has 12 amino acids. The CDR3 loop is CSGRFSYNERFF. DNA for the CDR3: TGCAGCGGTAGATTCTCCTACAATGAGCGGTTCTTC.

Points on this clonotype: This may stem from a read error, because a much larger clone lies one nucleotide away. CDR3 amino acids: CASSSSGVEQYF. The CDR3 nucleotides are TGTGCCAGCAGCTCCTCGGGGGTCGAGCAGTACTTC. This chain links TRBV7-8 with TRBJ2-7; D perhaps matches TRBD2 (6 bases). The V end was cut by 4 bases, the J end by 6 bases, with 10 bases between. Germline values: CDR1 SGHVS, CDR2 FQNEAQ. CDR3 size: 12 residues.

This clonotype has only a few counts. The V call is TRBV28, the J call TRBJ2-1; D unresolved. The CDR3 has 15 residues. V was shortened by 3 bases and J by 0 bases, with 9 bases between the two germline ends. The germline CDR1 and CDR2 sequences are MDHEN and SYDVKM. The CDR3 bases are TGTGCCAGCAGTTTGGTTGTCGCCTCCTACAATGAGCAGTTCTTC. Translating it yields CASSLVVASYNEQFF.

A word on this clonotype: A much more abundant neighbour one base away suggests this may be a read error. The CDR3 DNA sequence: TGTGCCAGCAGCTTGGCTAGCGGCAATGAGCGGTTCTTC. It translates to CASSLASGNERFF. The chain links TRBV5-6 to TRBJ2-1; 7 bases match TRBD2. There are 13 residues in the CDR3. CDR1 is SGHDT and CDR2 is YYEEEE in the germline V gene. The full variable domain, with the rest looked up from reference TRBV5-6 and TRBJ2-1, is DAGVTQSPTHLIKTRGQQVTLRCSPKSGHDTVSWYQQALGQGPQFIFQYYEEEERQRGNFPDRFSGHQFPNYSSELNVNALLLGDSALYLCASSLASGNERFFGPGTRLTVL.

This clonotype has just a few counts. The genes are TRBV21-1 and TRBJ2-3; the table names TRBD2, a call not compared with the DNA. TRBV21-1 is classified as a pseudogene. The CDR3 consists of 16 residues. The CDR3 coding sequence is TGTGCCAGCAGCAAAGCTTCCCTAGCCCACACAGATACGCAGTATTTT. Translating gives CASSKASLAHTDTQYF.

The chain joins TRBV27 to TRBJ2-1; 10 bases align to TRBD2. Per germline, CDR1 MNHEY and CDR2 SMNVEV (reference sequence). The CDR3 extends over 16 amino acids. V trimming: 2 bases; J trimming: 2 bases; junction bases outside the gene matches: 3. CDR3 DNA: TGTGCCAGCAGTTTAACTAGCGGGGCCACCTACAATGAGCAGTTCTTC. Its protein product is CASSLTSGATYNEQFF.

This clonotype was counted ten times or more. The chain recombines TRBV7-9 with TRBJ2-7; D is undetermined. The length of the CDR3 is 12 residues. From germline, CDR1 is SEHNR and CDR2 FQNEAQ (reference sequence). The germline V and J ends were trimmed by 5 bases and 4 bases, with 9 bases remaining between them. The CDR3 DNA sequence: TGTGCCAGCAGCCCACGCGAGTACGAGCAGTACTTC. Translating it yields CASSPREYEQYF.

There are many counts of this clonotype. This chain joins TRBV29-1 and TRBJ2-2; D call uncertain. V shed 5 bases and J shed 7 bases, with 5 bases lying between them. Germline V gene lookup returns CDR1 SQVTM and CDR2 ANQGSEA. The length of the CDR3 is 10 residues. CDR3: CSVSDGELFF. The CDR3 DNA reads as TGCAGCGTTTCGGACGGGGAGCTGTTTTTT.

In its sample, this clonotype was seen many times. In nucleotides, the CDR3 is TGTGCCAGCAGCATGGAGGCGGGAGATACGCAGTATTTT. Its protein is CASSMEAGDTQYF. The J gene is TRBJ2-3, the V gene TRBV7-2, with D possibly matching TRBD2 (5 bases). Germline CDR1 reads SGHTA; CDR2 reads FQGNSA. V shed 5 bases and J shed 5 bases, with 11 bases lying between them. There are 13 residues in the CDR3.

This clonotype was counted ten times or more. The J gene is TRBJ2-2, the V gene TRBV2; D is ambiguous. The CDR3 is 12 residues long. V lost 9 bases to trimming and J lost 4 bases, with 9 bases between them. CDR1 is SNHLY, CDR2 FYNNEI, per germline. The CDR3: CARMVGTGELFF. In nucleotides, the CDR3 is TGTGCCAGGATGGTGGGCACCGGGGAGCTGTTTTTT.

This clonotype was seen many times. J is TRBJ2-1 and V is TRBV29-1; D is perhaps TRBD1 (6 bases). Germline CDR1 is SQVTM and CDR2 is ANQGSEA. The CDR3 runs 12 residues. V lost 2 bases, J lost 9 bases, and 11 bases lay in between. For the CDR3, the DNA is TGCAGCGTTGAACAGGGGAACGGTGAGCAGTTCTTC. Its translation is CSVEQGNGEQFF.

This clonotype was counted between two and nine times. This chain joins TRBV7-9 and TRBJ2-1, with D perhaps given as TRBD1 or TRBD2 (6 bases each). CDR3 length equals 15 residues. Trimming removed 3 bases from V and 5 bases from J, with 14 bases in between. Germline V lookup: CDR1 SEHNR, CDR2 FQNEAQ (reference sequence). The CDR3 loop reads CASSFVGGAHNEQFF. CDR3 sequence (DNA): TGTGCCAGCAGCTTTGTCGGGGGCGCGCACAATGAGCAGTTCTTC.

This clonotype was found many times. This chain joins TRBV4-3 and TRBJ2-1; 7 nucleotides agree with TRBD2. Germline assignment: CDR1 LGHNA and CDR2 YSLEER. J was trimmed by 7 bases and V by 0 bases; bases with no gene match: 9. The CDR3 length is 16 residues. The CDR3 spells CASSQDGPAGRNEQFF. The CDR3 DNA is TGCGCCAGCAGCCAAGACGGGCCAGCGGGAAGGAATGAGCAGTTCTTC.

This clonotype has more than one count but fewer than ten. V usage is TRBV2 and J usage is TRBJ2-2; D may match TRBD1 or TRBD2 (5 bases each). The CDR3 is made up of 17 amino acids. Between the trimmed V and J ends, which lost 4 bases and 3 bases, there was a span of 18 bases. CDR1 is SNHLY, CDR2 FYNNEI, per germline. The chain's CDR3 is CASSGFLERGDTGELFF. CDR3 in DNA: TGTGCCAGCAGTGGATTTTTAGAGAGGGGAGACACCGGGGAGCTGTTTTTT.